This T cell receptor (beta chain) was captured in a study of T cell changes during pregnancy in multiple sclerosis. V trimming: 1 base; J trimming: 6 bases; junction bases outside the gene matches: 18. CDR3 length: 20 amino acids. CDR1 is GTSNPN, CDR2 SVGIG, per germline (reference sequence). The data were produced by immunoSEQ multiplex PCR, yet TCRdb's version contains in-frame clones alone and is incomplete. The sample contains around 60,000 clones, just under 95% of which appear only once. The chain carries TRBV30 and TRBJ2-7, with 16 bases aligning to TRBD2. The source was CD4+ T cells from peripheral blood mononuclear cells, collected before pregnancy. The origin of this receptor is a female donor with multiple sclerosis, enrolled in a pregnancy study. Here the CDR3 reads CAWSAWRPGLAGGPPAEQYF. CDR3 nucleotide sequence: TGTGCCTGGAGTGCTTGGCGACCGGGACTAGCGGGAGGGCCCCCTGCCGAGCAGTACTTC.